The rows below give T cell receptor beta chains drawn from one sample of a study of technical replicates of blood from a few donors. The table came from immunoSEQ multiplex PCR; TCRdb's copy has only in-frame clones and leaves some out. The repertoire holds some 64,000 clones, with more than 95% as singletons. The material sequenced was T cells isolated from PBMCs. These receptors originate from a human donor in good health. Each CDR3 is given with its conserved first and last residue. D genes are given only for firm matches. A row's size may be missing; if present it is once, few, many or a size class.

v_call	j_call	d_call	clone_size	cdr3_nt	cdr3_aa
TRBV6-5	TRBJ1-1	TRBD1	few	TGTGCCAGCAGACACGAGGGACAGTTGGGTACTGAAGCTTTCTTT	CASRHEGQLGTEAFF
TRBV6-1	TRBJ2-7	TRBD1	-	TGTGCCAGCAGACAGGGGGAGAAATACGAGCAGTACTTC	CASRQGEKYEQYF
TRBV28	TRBJ1-1	-	-	TGTGCCAGCAGTTTACCCACAGCTAACACTGAAGCTTTCTTT	CASSLPTANTEAFF
TRBV5-6	TRBJ2-4	-	-	TGTGCCAGCAAATATCAGGGGCCAGTGGAAAACATTCAGTACTTC	CASKYQGPVENIQYF
TRBV21-1	TRBJ2-1	-	-	TGTGCCAGATATAGCGGGAGTCGCTACAATGAGCAGTTCTTC	CARYSGSRYNEQFF
TRBV7-9	TRBJ2-3	-	-	TGTGCCAGCAGCTCGACTAAAGATACGCAGTATTTT	CASSSTKDTQYF
TRBV4-1	TRBJ2-7	TRBD1	-	TGCGCCAGCAGCCAAGGGAGGACAGGGGGTGGTTCCTACGAGCAGTACTTC	CASSQGRTGGGSYEQYF
TRBV28	TRBJ2-2	-	-	TGTGCCAGCAGTACCGCAGGGATCGGCCCAACCGGGGAGCTGTTTTTT	CASSTAGIGPTGELFF
TRBV29-1	TRBJ1-4	TRBD1	-	TGCAGCGTTAAAACCGGGACAGGGTTCTCCCTATTT	CSVKTGTGFSLF
TRBV6-5	TRBJ2-7	-	-	TGTGCCAGCAGTTACTCGGGCCAGGGCACCTACGAGCAGTACTTC	CASSYSGQGTYEQYF
TRBV5-1	TRBJ2-1	TRBD2	-	TGCGCCAGCAGCATCGGACTAGGTCTGGGTGAGCAGTTCTTC	CASSIGLGLGEQFF
TRBV15	TRBJ2-1	TRBD1	-	TGTGCCACCAGCCGGGACAGAAGCAATGAGCAGTTCTTC	CATSRDRSNEQFF
TRBV10-2	TRBJ1-2	TRBD1	-	TGCGCCAGCAGTGACACAGGGGGCGAGGTGGCCTATGGCTACACCTTC	CASSDTGGEVAYGYTF
TRBV28	TRBJ1-1	-	-	TGTGCCAGCAGTCCCTCGCAAAGCATGAACACTGAAGCTTTCTTT	CASSPSQSMNTEAFF
TRBV27	TRBJ1-1	TRBD1	-	TGTGCCAGCAGTTTATTTCCGGGACAGGGGGCAGTCACTGAAGCTTTCTTT	CASSLFPGQGAVTEAFF
TRBV12-5	TRBJ2-1	TRBD2	-	TGTGCTAGTGGTTTGGCCTCTACCGGGTCCCAACCTTGGGGGGGTGAGCAGTTCTTC	CASGLASTGSQPWGGEQFF
TRBV6-5	TRBJ2-4	-	-	TGTGCCAGCAGTTACTCGGCAAGCGGAACATCAGAAATTCAGTACTTC	CASSYSASGTSEIQYF
TRBV27	TRBJ1-1	-	-	TGTGCCAGCAGTTGGCAGGGGTGGGGGAACACTGAAGCTTTCTTT	CASSWQGWGNTEAFF
TRBV2	TRBJ1-6	-	-	TGTGCCAGCAAGCCCTCTTATAATTCACCCCTCCACTTT	CASKPSYNSPLHF
TRBV7-9	TRBJ2-1	-	-	TGTGCCAGCAGCTCGGGACAAAGCTCCTACAATGAGCAGTTCTTC	CASSSGQSSYNEQFF